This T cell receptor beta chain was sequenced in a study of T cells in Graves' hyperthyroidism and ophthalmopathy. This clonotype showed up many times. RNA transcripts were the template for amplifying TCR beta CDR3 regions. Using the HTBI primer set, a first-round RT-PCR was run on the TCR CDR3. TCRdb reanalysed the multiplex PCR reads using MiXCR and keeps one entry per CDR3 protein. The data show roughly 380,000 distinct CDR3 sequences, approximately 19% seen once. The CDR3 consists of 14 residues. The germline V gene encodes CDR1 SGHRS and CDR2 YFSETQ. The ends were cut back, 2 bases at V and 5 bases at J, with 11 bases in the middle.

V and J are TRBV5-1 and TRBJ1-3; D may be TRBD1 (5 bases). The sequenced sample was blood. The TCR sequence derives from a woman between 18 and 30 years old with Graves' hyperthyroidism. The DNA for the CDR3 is TGCGCCAGCAGCTTCGGGACGCCTAGAAACACCATATATTTT. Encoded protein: CASSFGTPRNTIYF.